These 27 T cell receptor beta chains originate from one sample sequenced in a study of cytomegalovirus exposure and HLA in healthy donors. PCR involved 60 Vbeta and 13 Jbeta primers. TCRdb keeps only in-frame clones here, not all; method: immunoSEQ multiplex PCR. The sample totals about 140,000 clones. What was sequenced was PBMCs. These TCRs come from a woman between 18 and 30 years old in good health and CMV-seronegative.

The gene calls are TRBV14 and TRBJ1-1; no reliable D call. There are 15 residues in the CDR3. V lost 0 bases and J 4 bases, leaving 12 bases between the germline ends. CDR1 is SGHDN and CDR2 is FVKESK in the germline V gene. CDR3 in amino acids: CASSQEGGRSTEAFF. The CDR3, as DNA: TGTGCCAGCAGCCAAGAAGGCGGCAGAAGCACTGAAGCTTTCTTT.

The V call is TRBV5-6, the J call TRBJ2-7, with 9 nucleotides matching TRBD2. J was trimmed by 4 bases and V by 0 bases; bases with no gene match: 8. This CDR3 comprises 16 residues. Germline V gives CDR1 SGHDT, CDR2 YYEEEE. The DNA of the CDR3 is TGTGCCAGCAGCTTGGCCCGGGCTAGCGGGAAATACGAGCAGTACGTC. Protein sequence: CASSLARASGKYEQYV.

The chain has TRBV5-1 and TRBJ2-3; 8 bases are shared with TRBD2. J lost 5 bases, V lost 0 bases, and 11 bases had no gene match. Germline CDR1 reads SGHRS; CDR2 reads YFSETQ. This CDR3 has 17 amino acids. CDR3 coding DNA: TGCGCCAGCAGCTTGGCCCCTCCAGCGGGAGTCTTAGATACGCAGTATTTT. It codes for CASSLAPPAGVLDTQYF.

This chain's CDR3 is CASSIGTTPEAFF. The CDR3 DNA reads TGTGCCAGTAGTATAGGGACAACCCCTGAAGCTTTCTTT. The chain carries TRBV19 and TRBJ1-1; weak D call: TRBD1 (5 bases). V dropped 1 base and J dropped 6 bases, with 9 bases sitting between them. CDR1 is LNHDA and CDR2 is SQIVND in the germline V gene (reference sequence). The CDR3 has 13 residues. Drawing the rest from reference TRBV19 and TRBJ1-1, the complete variable domain is DGGITQSPKYLFRKEGQNVTLSCEQNLNHDAMYWYRQDPGQGLRLIYYSQIVNDFQKGDIAEGYSVSREKKESFPLTVTSAQKNPTAFYLCASSIGTTPEAFFGQGTRLTVV.

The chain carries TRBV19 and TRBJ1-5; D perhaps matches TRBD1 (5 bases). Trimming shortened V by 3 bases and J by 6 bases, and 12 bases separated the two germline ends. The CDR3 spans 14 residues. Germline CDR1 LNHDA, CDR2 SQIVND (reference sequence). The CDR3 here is CASSMPGGGQPQHF. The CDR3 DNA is TGTGCCAGTAGTATGCCCGGGGGAGGTCAGCCCCAGCATTTT.

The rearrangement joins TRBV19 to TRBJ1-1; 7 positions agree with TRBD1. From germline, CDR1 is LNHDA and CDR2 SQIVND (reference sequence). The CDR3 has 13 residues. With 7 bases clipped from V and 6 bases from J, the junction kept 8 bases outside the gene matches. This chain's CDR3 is CASISLGQAEAFF. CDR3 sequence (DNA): TGTGCCAGTATATCTCTTGGACAGGCTGAAGCTTTCTTT.

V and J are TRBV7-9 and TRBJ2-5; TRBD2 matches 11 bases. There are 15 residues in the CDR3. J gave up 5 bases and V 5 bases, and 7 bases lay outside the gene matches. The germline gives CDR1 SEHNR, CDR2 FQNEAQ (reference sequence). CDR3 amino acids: CASSVLAGEYETQYF. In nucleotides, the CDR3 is TGTGCCAGCAGCGTACTAGCGGGAGAATATGAGACCCAGTACTTC.

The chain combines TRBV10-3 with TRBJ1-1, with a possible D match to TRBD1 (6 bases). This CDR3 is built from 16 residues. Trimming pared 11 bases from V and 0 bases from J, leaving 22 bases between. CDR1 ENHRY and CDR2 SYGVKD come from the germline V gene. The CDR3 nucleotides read TGTGCCGTATCAGGGTCTAGGGGGACCATGAACACTGAAGCTTTCTTT. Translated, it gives CAVSGSRGTMNTEAFF.

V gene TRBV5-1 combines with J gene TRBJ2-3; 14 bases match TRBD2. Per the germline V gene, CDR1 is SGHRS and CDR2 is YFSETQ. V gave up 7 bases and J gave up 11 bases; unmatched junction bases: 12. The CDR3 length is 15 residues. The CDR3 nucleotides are TGCGCCAGCGGGCAATCCGGGACTAGCGGGAGTGGGCAGTATTTT. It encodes CASGQSGTSGSGQYF. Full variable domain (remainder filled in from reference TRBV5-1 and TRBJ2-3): KAGVTQTPRYLIKTRGQQVTLSCSPISGHRSVSWYQQTPGQGLQFLFEYFSETQRNKGNFPGRFSGRQFSNSRSEMNVSTLELGDSALYLCASGQSGTSGSGQYFGPGTRLTVL.

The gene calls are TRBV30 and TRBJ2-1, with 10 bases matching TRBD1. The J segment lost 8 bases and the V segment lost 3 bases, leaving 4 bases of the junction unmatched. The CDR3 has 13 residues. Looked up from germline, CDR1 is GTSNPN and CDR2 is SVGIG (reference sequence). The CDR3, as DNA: TGTGCCTGGAGGACAGGGGGCGGCTATGAGCAGTTCTTC. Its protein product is CAWRTGGGYEQFF.

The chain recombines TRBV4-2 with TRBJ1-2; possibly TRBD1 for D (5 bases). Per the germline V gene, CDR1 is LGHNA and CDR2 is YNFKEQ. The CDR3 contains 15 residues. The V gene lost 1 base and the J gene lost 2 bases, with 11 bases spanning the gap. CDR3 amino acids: CASSQGLTENYGYTF. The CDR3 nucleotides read TGTGCCAGCAGCCAAGGTTTGACAGAAAACTATGGCTACACCTTC.

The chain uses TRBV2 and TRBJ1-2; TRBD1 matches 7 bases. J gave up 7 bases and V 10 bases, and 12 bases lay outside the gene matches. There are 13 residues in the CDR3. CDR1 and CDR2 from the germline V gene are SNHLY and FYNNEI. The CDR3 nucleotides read TGTGCCACCGCGGCCGAGGGGGCGGGTGGCTACACCTTC. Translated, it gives CATAAEGAGGYTF.

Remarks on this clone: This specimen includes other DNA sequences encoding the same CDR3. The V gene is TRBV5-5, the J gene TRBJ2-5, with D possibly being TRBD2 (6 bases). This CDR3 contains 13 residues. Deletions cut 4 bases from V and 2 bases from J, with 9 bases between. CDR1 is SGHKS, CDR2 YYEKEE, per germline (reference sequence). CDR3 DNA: TGTGCCAGCAGCGGGACTGATCAAGAGACCCAGTACTTC. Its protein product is CASSGTDQETQYF.

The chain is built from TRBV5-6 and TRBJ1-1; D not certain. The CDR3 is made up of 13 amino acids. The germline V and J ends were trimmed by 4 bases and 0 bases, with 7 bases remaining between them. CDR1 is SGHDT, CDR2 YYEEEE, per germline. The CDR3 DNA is TGTGCCAGCAGCCTTCCTGTGAACACTGAAGCTTTCTTT. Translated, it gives CASSLPVNTEAFF. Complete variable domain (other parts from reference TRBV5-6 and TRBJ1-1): DAGVTQSPTHLIKTRGQQVTLRCSPKSGHDTVSWYQQALGQGPQFIFQYYEEEERQRGNFPDRFSGHQFPNYSSELNVNALLLGDSALYLCASSLPVNTEAFFGQGTRLTVV.

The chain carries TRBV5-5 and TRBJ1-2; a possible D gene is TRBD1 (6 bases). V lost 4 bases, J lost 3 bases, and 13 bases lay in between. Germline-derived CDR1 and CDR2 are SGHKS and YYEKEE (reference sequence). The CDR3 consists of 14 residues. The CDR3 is CASSTKQGYYGYTF. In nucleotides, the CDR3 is TGTGCCAGCAGCACTAAACAGGGTTACTATGGCTACACCTTC.

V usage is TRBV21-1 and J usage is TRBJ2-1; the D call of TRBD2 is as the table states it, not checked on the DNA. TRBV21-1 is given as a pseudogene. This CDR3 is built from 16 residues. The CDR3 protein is CASTTRGSGTYNEQFF. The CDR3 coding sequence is TGTGCCAGCACTACCCGGGGTAGCGGGACCTACAATGAGCAGTTCTTC.

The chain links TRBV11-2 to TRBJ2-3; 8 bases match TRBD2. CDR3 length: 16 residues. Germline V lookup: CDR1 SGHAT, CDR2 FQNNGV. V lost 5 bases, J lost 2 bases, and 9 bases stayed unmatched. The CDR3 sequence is CASSHYSGTNTDTQYF. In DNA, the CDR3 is TGTGCCAGCAGCCACTATAGCGGGACGAACACAGATACGCAGTATTTT.

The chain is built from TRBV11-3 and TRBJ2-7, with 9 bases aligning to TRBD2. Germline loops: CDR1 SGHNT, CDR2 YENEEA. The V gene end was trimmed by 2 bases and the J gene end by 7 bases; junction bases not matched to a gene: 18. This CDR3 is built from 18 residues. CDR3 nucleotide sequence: TGTGCCAGCAGCTTACGAGGGGTTAGCGGGAGAGATTCTGGTGAGCAGTACGTC. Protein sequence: CASSLRGVSGRDSGEQYV.

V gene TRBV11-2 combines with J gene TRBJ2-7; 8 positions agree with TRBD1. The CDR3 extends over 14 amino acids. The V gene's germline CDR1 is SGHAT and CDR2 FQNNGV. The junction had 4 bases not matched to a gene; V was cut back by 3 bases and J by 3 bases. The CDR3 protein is CASSFGTGNYEQYF. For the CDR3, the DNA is TGTGCCAGCAGCTTCGGGACAGGCAACTACGAGCAGTACTTC.

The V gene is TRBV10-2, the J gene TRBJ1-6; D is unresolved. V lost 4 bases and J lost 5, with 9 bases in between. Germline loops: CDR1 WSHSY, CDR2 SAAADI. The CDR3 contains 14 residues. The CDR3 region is CASSAGNNNSPLHF. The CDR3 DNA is TGCGCCAGCAGTGCCGGGAACAATAATTCACCCCTCCACTTT.

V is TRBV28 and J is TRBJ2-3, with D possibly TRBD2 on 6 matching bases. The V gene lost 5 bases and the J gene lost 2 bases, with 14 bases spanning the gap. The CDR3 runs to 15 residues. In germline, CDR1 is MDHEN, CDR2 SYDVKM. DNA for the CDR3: TGTGCCAGCAGTCGAGGTAGCGGATTCACAGATACGCAGTATTTT. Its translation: CASSRGSGFTDTQYF.

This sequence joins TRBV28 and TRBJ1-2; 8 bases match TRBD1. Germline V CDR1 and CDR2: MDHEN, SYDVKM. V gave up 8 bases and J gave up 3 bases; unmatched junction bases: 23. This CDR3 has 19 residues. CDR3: CASYNFVWDRPLTHYGYTF. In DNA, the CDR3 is TGTGCCAGCTACAATTTTGTATGGGACAGGCCCCTCACCCACTATGGCTACACCTTC.

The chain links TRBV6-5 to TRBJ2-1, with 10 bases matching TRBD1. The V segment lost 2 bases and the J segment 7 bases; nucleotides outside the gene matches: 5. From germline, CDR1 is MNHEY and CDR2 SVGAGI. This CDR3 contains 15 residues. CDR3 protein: CASSYEDRGWNEQFF. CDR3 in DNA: TGTGCCAGCAGTTACGAGGACAGGGGGTGGAATGAGCAGTTCTTC.

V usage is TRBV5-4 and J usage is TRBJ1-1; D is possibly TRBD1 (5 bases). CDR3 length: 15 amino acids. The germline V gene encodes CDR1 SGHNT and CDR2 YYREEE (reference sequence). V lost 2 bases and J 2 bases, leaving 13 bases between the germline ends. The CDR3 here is CASSFYSGPNTEAFF. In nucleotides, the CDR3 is TGTGCCAGCAGCTTTTATTCAGGGCCTAACACTGAAGCTTTCTTT.

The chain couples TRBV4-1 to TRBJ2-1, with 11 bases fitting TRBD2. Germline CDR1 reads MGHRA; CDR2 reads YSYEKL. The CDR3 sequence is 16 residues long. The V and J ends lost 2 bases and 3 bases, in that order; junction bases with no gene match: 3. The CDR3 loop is CASSQSTSGDYNEQFF. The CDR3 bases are TGCGCCAGCAGCCAATCGACTAGCGGGGACTACAATGAGCAGTTCTTC.

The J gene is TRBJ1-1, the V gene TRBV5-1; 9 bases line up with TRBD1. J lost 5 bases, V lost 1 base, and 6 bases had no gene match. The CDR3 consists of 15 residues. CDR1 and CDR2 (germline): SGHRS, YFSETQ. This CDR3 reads CASSLNAGTGTEAFF. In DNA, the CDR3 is TGCGCCAGCAGCTTGAACGCCGGGACAGGGACTGAAGCTTTCTTT.

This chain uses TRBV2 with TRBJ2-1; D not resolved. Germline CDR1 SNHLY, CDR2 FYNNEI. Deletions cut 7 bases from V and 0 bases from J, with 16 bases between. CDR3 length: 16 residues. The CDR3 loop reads CASKVAFRSSYNEQFF. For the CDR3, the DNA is TGTGCCAGCAAGGTGGCTTTTAGGAGCTCCTACAATGAGCAGTTCTTC.